This T cell receptor (beta chain) came from a study of shared clonotypes between healthy human individuals. Study-level background: Serving as donors were a couple of women and a few men, whose ages spanned 18 to 49.

Trimming shortened V by 3 bases and J by 2 bases, and 7 bases separated the two germline ends. The CDR3 is 13 amino acids. Germline lookup yields CDR1 SGHAT and CDR2 FQNNGV. CD45RA+ naive and CD45RA-negative memory subsets were separated from CD4+ cells. Under the authors' procedure: ImmunoSEQ only sent back junction sequences with no quality scores, so filtering was done differently. Assay: immunoSEQ multiplex PCR; the TCRdb copy retains only in-frame clones and omits some. V and J calls and clone size come straight from that table; D and trimming were deduced from the DNA. Here the sample spans approximately 980,000 clones, 70% to 85% being singletons. Findings and limits, study-wide: As a rule, naive subsets had a larger estimated richness than memory subsets.

In its sample, this clone was seen once. As yet, its antigen is unknown. The sample taken for sequencing was memory CD4+ T cells sorted from blood. Subset in this sample: CD45RA-negative fraction. V gene TRBV11-2 combines with J gene TRBJ2-5; no clear D. The origin of this receptor is a man between 18 and 29 years old in good health. The CDR3 DNA is TGTGCCAGCAGCTTCGGCAGGCAAGAGACCCAGTACTTC. Amino acid sequence: CASSFGRQETQYF.